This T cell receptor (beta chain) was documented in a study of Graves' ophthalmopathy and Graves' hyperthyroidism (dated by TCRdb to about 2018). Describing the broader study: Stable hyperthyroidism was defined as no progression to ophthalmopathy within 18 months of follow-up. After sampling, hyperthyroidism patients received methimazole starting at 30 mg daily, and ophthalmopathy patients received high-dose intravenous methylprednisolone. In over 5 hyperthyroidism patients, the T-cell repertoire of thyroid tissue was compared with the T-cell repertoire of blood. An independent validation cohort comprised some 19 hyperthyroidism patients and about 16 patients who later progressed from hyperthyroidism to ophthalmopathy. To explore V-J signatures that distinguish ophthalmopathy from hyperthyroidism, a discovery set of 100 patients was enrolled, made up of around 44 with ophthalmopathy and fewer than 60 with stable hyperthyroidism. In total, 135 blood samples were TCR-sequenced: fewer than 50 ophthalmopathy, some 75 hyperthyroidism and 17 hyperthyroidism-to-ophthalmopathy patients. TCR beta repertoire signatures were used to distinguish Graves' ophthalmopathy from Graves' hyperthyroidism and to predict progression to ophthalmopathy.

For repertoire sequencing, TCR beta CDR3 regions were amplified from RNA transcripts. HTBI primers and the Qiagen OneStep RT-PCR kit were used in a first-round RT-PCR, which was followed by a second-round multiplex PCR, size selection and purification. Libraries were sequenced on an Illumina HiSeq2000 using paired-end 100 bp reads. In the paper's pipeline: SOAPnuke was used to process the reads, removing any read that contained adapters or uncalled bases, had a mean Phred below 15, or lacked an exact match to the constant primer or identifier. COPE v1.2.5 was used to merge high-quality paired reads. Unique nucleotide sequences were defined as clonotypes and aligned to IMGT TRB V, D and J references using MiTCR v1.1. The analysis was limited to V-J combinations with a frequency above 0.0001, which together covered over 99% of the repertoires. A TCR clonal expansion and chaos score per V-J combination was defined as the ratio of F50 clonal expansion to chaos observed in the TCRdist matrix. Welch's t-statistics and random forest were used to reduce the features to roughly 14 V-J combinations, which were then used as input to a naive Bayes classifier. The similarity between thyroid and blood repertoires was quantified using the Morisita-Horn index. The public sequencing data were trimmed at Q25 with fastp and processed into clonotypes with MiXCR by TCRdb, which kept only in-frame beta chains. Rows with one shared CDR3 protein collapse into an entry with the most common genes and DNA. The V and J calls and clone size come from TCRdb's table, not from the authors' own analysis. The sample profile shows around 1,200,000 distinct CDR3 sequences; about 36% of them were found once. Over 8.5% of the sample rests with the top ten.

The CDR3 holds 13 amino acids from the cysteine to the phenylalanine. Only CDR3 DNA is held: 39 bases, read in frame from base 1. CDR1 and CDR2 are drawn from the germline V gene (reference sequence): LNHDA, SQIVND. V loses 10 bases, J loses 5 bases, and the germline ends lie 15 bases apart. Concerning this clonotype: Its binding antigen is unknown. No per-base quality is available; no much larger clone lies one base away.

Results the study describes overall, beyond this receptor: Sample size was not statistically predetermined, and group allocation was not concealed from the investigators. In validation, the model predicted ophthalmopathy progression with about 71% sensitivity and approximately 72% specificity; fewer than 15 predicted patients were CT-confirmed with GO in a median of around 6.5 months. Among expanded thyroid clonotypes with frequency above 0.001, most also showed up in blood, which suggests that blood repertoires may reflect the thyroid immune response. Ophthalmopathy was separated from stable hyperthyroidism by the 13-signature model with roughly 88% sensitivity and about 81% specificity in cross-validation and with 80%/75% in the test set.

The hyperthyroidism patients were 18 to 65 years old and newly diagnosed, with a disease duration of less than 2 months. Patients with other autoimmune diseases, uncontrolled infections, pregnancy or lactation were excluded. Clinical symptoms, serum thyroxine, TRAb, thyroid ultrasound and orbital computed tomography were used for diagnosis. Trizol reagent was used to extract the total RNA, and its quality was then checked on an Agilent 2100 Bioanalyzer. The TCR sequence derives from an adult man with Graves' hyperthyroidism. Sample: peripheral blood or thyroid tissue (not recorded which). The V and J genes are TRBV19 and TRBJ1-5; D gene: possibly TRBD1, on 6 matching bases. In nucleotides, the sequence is TGTGCCACCAGATTTGGGGGCGATCAGCCCCAGCATTTT. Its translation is CATRFGGDQPQHF.